This T cell receptor (beta chain) was captured by sequencing in a study of response to subunit inactivated influenza vaccine (dated by TCRdb to the late 2010s). Regarding the research as a whole: Deep quantitative T cell receptor repertoire profiling was used in the study to track responses to a trivalent subunit inactivated influenza vaccine.

Libraries were constructed by RT-PCR. The listed sequencing device is Illumina HiSeq 2500. TCRdb ran its own pipeline on the public reads, namely fastp trimming at Q25 and MiXCR clone calling, and kept in-frame beta chains. Each CDR3 protein appears once, grouped with its most common genes and DNA. Present in this sample are more than 550,000 distinct CDR3 sequences, 10% to 15% of which were seen just once. 10% of the sample rests with the top ten. Including the terminal cysteine and phenylalanine, the CDR3 comprises 15 residues. Solely the CDR3 DNA is kept, with 45 bases framed from the first base. Taken from the germline V gene, the CDR1 and CDR2 loops are SGHTA and FQGNSA. V is trimmed back by 0 bases and J by 7 bases, and the junction contains 5 bases that no gene match accounts for. This clonotype was counted at least ten times. Its antigen has not been determined. Base-call qualities are not available, and no considerably larger clone is one nucleotide away.

Study-wide findings and limitations: The authors suggested that each seasonal influenza vaccination may recruit only a limited number of new T cells.

The TCR originated in a man aged 50-59 years who received an inactivated influenza vaccine. Donor details come from another sample of the same person, matched by shared clones. The material was PBMCs from blood, obtained on the day of vaccination. This chain joins TRBV7-2 to TRBJ2-1; 8 of the junction bases match TRBD2. The encoded CDR3 is CASSLASGSFNEQFF. The DNA sequence is as follows: TGTGCCAGCAGCTTAGCCAGCGGGAGCTTTAATGAGCAGTTCTTC.